This T cell receptor beta chain was sequenced in a study of T cells in Graves' hyperthyroidism and ophthalmopathy. Study-wide results and caveats: It was a median around 6 months before onset that the model predicted ophthalmopathy.

This CDR3 spans 15 amino acids. Trimming shortened V by 5 bases and J by 1 base, and 11 bases separated the two germline ends. Germline assignment: CDR1 SGHNT and CDR2 YENEEA. In this sample, this clonotype turned up many times. The antigen is undetermined. Regions amplified from RNA transcripts were the TCR beta CDR3 regions. First-round RT-PCR of the TCR CDR3 relied on the HTBI primer set. From the multiplex PCR reads, TCRdb called clonotypes with MiXCR, one entry per CDR3 protein. This table has hundreds of thousands of distinct CDR3 sequences, 22% appearing once. Patients with uncontrolled infections, other autoimmune diseases, pregnancy or lactation were excluded.

This receptor was taken from a woman aged 70-85 years with Graves' ophthalmopathy. This chain uses TRBV11-3 with TRBJ2-2; the D gene is possibly TRBD2 (6 bases). Specimen: blood. CDR3 loop: CASSTRSGNTGELFF. For the CDR3, the DNA is TGTGCCAGCAGCACACGTAGCGGGAACACCGGGGAGCTGTTTTTT.